This T cell receptor beta chain is drawn from a study of T cells in tuberculosis (dated by TCRdb to about 2018). The study in broad terms: In the study, CD1B tetramers and high-throughput TCR immunosequencing were combined to characterize T cells specific for the mycobacterial lipid antigen glucose monomycolate (GMM). In a South African clinical cohort, IGRA-negative adolescents, IGRA-positive adolescents with latent tuberculosis and adults with active tuberculosis were compared, with 10 to 11 people in each group.

The germline V gene supplies CDR1 ENHRY and CDR2 SYGVKD. The CDR3 covers 13 residues, taking in both the cysteine and the phenylalanine. The entry retains the CDR3 DNA only, 39 bases that are in frame from base 1. V is shortened by 11 bases, J by 6 bases, and the region joining them spans 17 bases. Notes on this clone: This clone's antigen is unknown. One base away there is no much larger clone; base qualities are not given.

At study entry, a tuberculin skin test and the QuantiFERON-TB GOLD In-Tube IGRA were used to screen adolescents for latent tuberculosis infection. Immunosequencing was performed on unsorted cryopreserved PBMC, with around 100,000 T cells per clinical donor covered on average. Eleven high schools in the Worcester region of the Western Cape, South Africa, served as enrollment sites for adolescents aged 12 to 18 years. Ten or so M. tuberculosis-infected adolescents and roughly ten uninfected adolescents were selected, with the two groups matched for age and sex. Adolescent PBMC were isolated from freshly drawn heparinized blood by density centrifugation and cryopreserved. Results the study describes overall, beyond this receptor: Clinical samples were selected based on the availability of cryopreserved specimens, with adults included as active tuberculosis cases and adolescents included as controls. Smaller NN-distances were partly driven by shorter CDR3-alpha lengths in active tuberculosis patients, and statistical significance was not reached for the TCR-beta difference. An accuracy of 87% (AUROC about 0.91) was reached by a classifier using the diverse GMM-specific repertoire, compared with approximately 70% accuracy when GEM motif frequencies were used. Compared with IGRA-negative controls, TCR-alpha repertoires from active tuberculosis had smaller mean NN-distances to GMM-specific TCRs, which suggests that these TCRs underwent clonal expansion.

The immunoSEQ multiplex PCR assay was used to generate TCR libraries, with TCR-beta and/or TCR-alpha/delta assays applied to each sample. The amplified TCR libraries were sequenced using the Illumina high-throughput platform. The study's processing was this. Clustering and dimensionality reduction relied on pairwise TCRdist distances among GMM-specific receptors from T cells that were either sorted ex vivo or expanded in vitro. The score assigned to each clinical repertoire was mean NN-distance, meaning the average TCRdist to the nearest 10% of tetramer-positive reference sequences. To compute GEM TCR motif frequency, the fraction of unique TCRs matching known GEM sequences by V/J usage and CDR3 length was calculated. Linear discriminant analysis with leave-one-out cross-validation, implemented in scikit-learn, was used to classify active tuberculosis. TCRdb retrieved this table from immuneACCESS and kept in-frame rearrangements only. Not all clones are present; in checked studies, unresolved V genes account for under half, and no reason is known for the remainder. For V, J and clone size, that table is used; D and trimming come from the DNA. The sample includes some 31,000 clones, with less than 97% observed a single time. The ten biggest clones cover about 2.2% of the sample.

This TCR was recovered from a donor aged 10-35 years with latent tuberculosis or without tuberculosis infection. Sequenced material: PBMCs. The rearranged chain carries TRBV10-3 and TRBJ1-5; possibly the D gene is TRBD1, per 5 matching bases. At the DNA level, the sequence is TGTGCCGTTCGGGCAGGGCCACGTCAGCCCCAGCATTTT. This codes for CAVRAGPRQPQHF.